One and the same sample provided the 9 T cell receptor beta chains below, sequenced in a study of shared clonotypes between healthy human individuals (dated by TCRdb to 2020 to 2022). Receptor amplification or capture employed the immunoSEQ multiplex PCR assay. Sourced from immuneACCESS, this table was stored by TCRdb with only in-frame sequences that have V and J called. A share of the clones is absent; for the studies checked, an unresolved V gene accounts for under half, and the remainder has no known explanation. Here the sample has 1,100,000 or so clones; about 80% occur a single time. The ten largest make up approximately 0.5% of the sample. The material sequenced was memory CD4+ T cells from PBMCs. The label giving this sample's cell subset or site can be read as: CD45RA-negative fraction. Receptors were obtained from a man aged 18 to 29 in good health. Some clones in this sample may be carry-over from other donors' samples.

The J gene is TRBJ2-1, the V gene TRBV5-1, with 10 positions matching TRBD2. This CDR3 is built from 15 residues. Trimming took 0 bases from V and 9 from J; bases not matched to a gene: 6. Germline CDR1 reads SGHRS; CDR2 reads YFSETQ. CDR3 DNA: TGCGCCAGCAGCTTGGAGGCTAGCGGGGGCGGTGAGCAGTTCTTC. Translating it yields CASSLEASGGGEQFF. Full variable domain (missing parts from reference TRBV5-1 and TRBJ2-1): KAGVTQTPRYLIKTRGQQVTLSCSPISGHRSVSWYQQTPGQGLQFLFEYFSETQRNKGNFPGRFSGRQFSNSRSEMNVSTLELGDSALYLCASSLEASGGGEQFFGPGTRLTVL.

The rearrangement links TRBV7-6 to TRBJ2-1; tentatively, D is TRBD1 (7 bases). With 5 bases removed from V and 10 bases from J, the gap between germline ends came to 15 bases. This CDR3 is built from 13 residues. Germline CDR1 is SGHVS and CDR2 is FNYEAQ. The CDR3 loop reads CASSRNQGGEQFF. The CDR3 coding sequence is TGTGCCAGCAGCCGAAACCAGGGGGGAGAGCAGTTCTTC.

This chain connects TRBV5-1 to TRBJ2-3, with a tentative D call TRBD2 (5 bases). V lost 4 bases to trimming and J lost 6 bases, with 15 bases between them. In germline, CDR1 is SGHRS, CDR2 YFSETQ. CDR3 length equals 14 residues. CDR3 sequence reads: CASSAIAMGDTQYF. The CDR3 DNA follows: TGCGCCAGCAGCGCGATAGCGATGGGGGATACGCAGTATTTT.

In its sample, this clone was seen a few times. The chain employs TRBV7-3 and TRBJ1-1; D might be TRBD1 (5 bases). Germline V CDR1 and CDR2: SGHTA, FQGTGA. The CDR3 length is 15 residues. Trimming took 1 base from V and 4 from J, leaving 13 bases between them. The CDR3 DNA follows: TGTGCCAGCAGCTTAATTGGAGGGGCCAGCACTGAAGCTTTCTTT. This sequence encodes CASSLIGGASTEAFF.

The V call is TRBV30, the J call TRBJ2-7; D remains unclear. The V end was cut by 3 bases, the J end by 8 bases, with 11 bases between. Germline V gene lookup returns CDR1 GTSNPN and CDR2 SVGIG (reference sequence). The CDR3 has 11 residues. The CDR3 sequence: CAWSVSLQQYF. In nucleotides, the CDR3 is TGTGCCTGGAGCGTCTCGCTCCAGCAGTACTTC.

V is TRBV6-6 and J is TRBJ1-5; D ambiguous. This CDR3 is 15 amino acids long. Between the trimmed V and J ends, which lost 6 bases and 4 bases, there was a span of 16 bases. The germline V gene encodes CDR1 MNHNY and CDR2 SVGAGI (reference sequence). The CDR3 bases are TGTGCCAGCAGATCCTCGTGGTCGGTGAATCAGCCCCAGCATTTT. Its protein product is CASRSSWSVNQPQHF.

CDR3 sequence: CASSWGLESGELFF. The CDR3 DNA follows: TGTGCCAGCAGCTGGGGACTAGAAAGCGGGGAGCTGTTTTTT. The J gene is TRBJ2-2, the V gene TRBV21-1; TRBD2, as called in the table, went unchecked against the DNA. TRBV21-1 has pseudogene status. The CDR3 contains 14 residues.

The chain recombines TRBV19 with TRBJ1-1, with a tentative D call TRBD1 (5 bases). Germline CDR1 and CDR2: LNHDA and SQIVND (reference sequence). The CDR3 contains 14 residues. Deletions cut 1 base from V and 4 bases from J, with 10 bases between. CDR3 amino acids: CASSIGGSLTEAFF. CDR3 nucleotide sequence: TGTGCCAGTAGTATAGGGGGCTCTCTCACTGAAGCTTTCTTT.

The chain is built from TRBV27 and TRBJ2-7, with 8 nucleotides matching TRBD2. V lost 3 bases, J lost 1 base, and 5 bases stayed unmatched. Looked up from germline, CDR1 is MNHEY and CDR2 is SMNVEV (reference sequence). CDR3 length: 15 amino acids. CDR3 sequence (DNA): TGTGCCAGCAGTTTGCAAGCGGGAGTTTCCTACGAGCAGTACTTC. Protein product: CASSLQAGVSYEQYF.